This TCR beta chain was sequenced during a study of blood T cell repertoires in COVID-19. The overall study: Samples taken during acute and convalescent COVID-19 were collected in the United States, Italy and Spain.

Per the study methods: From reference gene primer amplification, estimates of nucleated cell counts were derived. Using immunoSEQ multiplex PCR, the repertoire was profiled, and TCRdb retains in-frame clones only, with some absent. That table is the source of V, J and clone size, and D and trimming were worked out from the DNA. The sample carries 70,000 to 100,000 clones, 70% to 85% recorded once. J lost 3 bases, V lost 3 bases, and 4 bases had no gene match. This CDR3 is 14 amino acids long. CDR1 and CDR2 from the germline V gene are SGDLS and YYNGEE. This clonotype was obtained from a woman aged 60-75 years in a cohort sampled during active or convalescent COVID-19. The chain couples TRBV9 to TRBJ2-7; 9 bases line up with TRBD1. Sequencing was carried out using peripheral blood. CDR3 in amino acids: CASSAGTGLYEQYF. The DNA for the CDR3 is TGTGCCAGCAGCGCCGGGACAGGGCTCTACGAGCAGTACTTC.